This T cell receptor (beta chain) appears in the sequencing data of a study of T cell changes during pregnancy in multiple sclerosis. TCRdb's table, derived via immunoSEQ multiplex PCR, lists solely in-frame clones and lacks some. The data show 30,000 to 45,000 clones, 92% seen once. V shed 5 bases and J shed 2 bases, with 9 bases lying between them. The CDR3 covers 13 residues. Germline V gene data show CDR1 as LGHNA and CDR2 as YNFKEQ. The V and J genes are TRBV4-2 and TRBJ1-1; D is perhaps TRBD1 (6 bases). The receptor's source is a female donor with multiple sclerosis, enrolled in a pregnancy study. Sequencing used CD8+ T cells from peripheral blood mononuclear cells, obtained before pregnancy. CDR3 region: CASSDRSNTEAFF. CDR3 DNA: TGTGCCAGCAGCGACAGGAGCAACACTGAAGCTTTCTTT.